This is a list of T cell receptor beta chains from one sample in a study of T-cell reconstitution after alpha-beta-depleted transplantation in children. TCRdb fed the PCR reads into MiXCR, producing one record per CDR3 protein. The table has 300,000 to 400,000 distinct CDR3 sequences, roughly 17% seen once. This sample comprised PBMCs, mostly from graft donor cells, obtained 360 days after TCRalphabeta/CD19-depleted stem cell transplant. The origin of the receptors is a male patient under 10 years old who had a stem cell transplant for acute lymphoblastic leukemia, so the T cells may come from the graft donor. Each CDR3 is given with its conserved first and last residue. Fields, in order: V gene, J gene, clone size, D gene, CDR3 protein, CDR3 DNA. D genes are given only for firm matches. Clone sizes are given selectively: once, few, many, or a class where the clone is expanded.

TRBV21-1	TRBJ1-5	few	NA	CASSKGWSGNQPQHF	TGTGCCAGCAGCAAGGGGTGGTCAGGCAATCAGCCCCAGCATTTT
TRBV5-1	TRBJ2-7	many	NA	CASSPQGQYEQYF	TGCGCCAGCAGCCCACAGGGACAATACGAGCAGTACTTC
TRBV28	TRBJ1-4	NA	NA	CASSFHRAPTNEKLFF	TGTGCCAGCAGTTTCCACAGGGCTCCAACTAATGAAAAACTGTTTTTT
TRBV20-1	TRBJ2-1	few	NA	CSARDTAQVFHEQFF	TGCAGTGCTAGAGATACGGCCCAGGTGTTTCATGAGCAGTTCTTC
TRBV5-1	TRBJ2-1	NA	NA	CASSSTPGFNEQFF	TGCGCCAGCAGTTCAACTCCGGGGTTCAATGAGCAGTTCTTC
TRBV10-3	TRBJ2-1	few	NA	CAISDQGRGQGEQFF	TGTGCCATCAGTGACCAGGGGAGGGGGCAAGGTGAGCAGTTCTTC
TRBV5-1	TRBJ2-7	few	NA	CASSPSDSFYEQYF	TGCGCCAGCAGCCCATCGGACAGCTTCTACGAGCAGTACTTC
TRBV9	TRBJ2-1	NA	NA	CASSVYGGAGNEQFF	TGTGCCAGCAGCGTATACGGGGGAGCCGGAAATGAGCAGTTCTTC
TRBV4-1	TRBJ1-6	few	NA	CASSQDGGYNSPLHF	TGCGCCAGCAGCCAAGACGGAGGTTATAATTCACCCCTCCACTTT
TRBV4-1	TRBJ2-5	few	TRBD1	CASSQEGQGQETQYF	TGCGCCAGCAGCCAAGAGGGACAGGGACAAGAGACCCAGTACTTC